This is a list of T cell receptor beta chains from one sample in a study of CD8+ T cells in alopecia areata. TCRdb's table, derived via immunoSEQ multiplex PCR, lists solely in-frame clones and lacks some. This sample carries about 20,000 clones, about 70% of them seen once, and the ten largest clones take approximately 6.1%. The specimen was skin, collected at week 0. These receptors were collected from a human donor with alopecia areata. Each CDR3 is given with its conserved first and last residue. The D gene is left open where the match is weak. Part of the rows lack a size; the others show once, few, many or a class for expanded clones.

cdr3_aa	cdr3_nt	j_call	clone_size	d_call	v_call
CASSQATSFGTQYF	TGCGCCAGCAGCCAAGCCACTAGCTTTGGTACGCAGTATTTT	TRBJ2-3	.	.	TRBV4-1
CATSRGVQGLAKNIQYF	TGTGCCACCAGCAGGGGAGTCCAGGGCCTAGCCAAAAACATTCAGTACTTC	TRBJ2-4	.	.	TRBV15
CASSPASGGAFSEQFF	TGTGCCAGCTCACCTGCTAGCGGGGGGGCCTTCTCTGAGCAGTTCTTC	TRBJ2-1	.	TRBD2	TRBV18
CASTSSQGDSYTF	TGTGCCAGTACCTCGTCGCAGGGGGATTCCTACACCTTC	TRBJ1-2	.	TRBD1	TRBV19
CASSRTGSTIYEQYF	TGTGCCAGCAGTCGGACAGGGAGCACAATCTACGAGCAGTACTTC	TRBJ2-7	few	TRBD1	TRBV6-6
CASSQETGPVYNSPLHF	TGCGCCAGCAGCCAAGAAACAGGCCCCGTTTATAATTCACCCCTCCACTTT	TRBJ1-6	.	.	TRBV4-1
CASSLTQGASEKLFF	TGTGCCAGCAGCCTCACACAGGGGGCGAGTGAAAAACTGTTTTTT	TRBJ1-4	.	TRBD1	TRBV7-6
CASSPDGGPYEQYF	TGTGCCAGCAGCCCTGATGGGGGCCCCTACGAGCAGTACTTC	TRBJ2-7	.	.	TRBV7-2
CASSIGGSHNEQFF	TGTGCCAGTAGTATAGGCGGGTCCCACAATGAGCAGTTCTTC	TRBJ2-1	medium-sized	.	TRBV19
CASSRTGDPLSGNTIYF	TGTGCCAGCTCACGGACAGGGGACCCCCTCTCTGGAAACACCATATATTTT	TRBJ1-3	.	TRBD1	TRBV18
CATLGEGSGANVLTF	TGTGCCACCCTCGGGGAGGGCTCTGGGGCCAACGTCCTGACTTTC	TRBJ2-6	once	TRBD2	TRBV6-6
CASRALGLVNTGELFF	TGTGCCAGCAGAGCCTTGGGACTAGTGAACACCGGGGAGCTGTTTTTT	TRBJ2-2	few	TRBD2	TRBV7-9
CASSLREGADTQYF	TGCGCCAGCAGCTTGCGTGAGGGGGCAGATACGCAGTATTTT	TRBJ2-3	.	.	TRBV5-1
CAWSVTSYEQYF	TGTGCCTGGAGCGTGACCTCGTACGAGCAGTACTTC	TRBJ2-7	few	.	TRBV30
CASSIQGGGLTDTQYF	TGTGCCAGTAGTATTCAGGGCGGGGGCCTCACAGATACGCAGTATTTT	TRBJ2-3	.	.	TRBV19
CASSSLISQGGQGAQHF	TGTGCCAGCAGCTCATTAATTTCACAGGGTGGTCAGGGGGCCCAGCATTTT	TRBJ1-5	.	TRBD1	TRBV7-9
CASSLGGAGYYTF	TGCGCCAGCAGCCTAGGGGGCGCAGGTTACTACACCTTC	TRBJ1-2	.	TRBD1	TRBV5-1
CASSRSMADSYEQYF	TGTGCCAGCAGCCGTTCAATGGCGGACTCCTACGAGCAGTACTTC	TRBJ2-7	.	.	TRBV6-5
CASSLNFGVSTDTQYF	TGTGCCAGCAGCCTTAATTTCGGAGTAAGCACAGATACGCAGTATTTT	TRBJ2-3	.	.	TRBV11-1
CASLRRGGAYNEQFF	TGTGCCAGCCTACGGCGGGGGGGAGCCTACAATGAGCAGTTCTTC	TRBJ2-1	few	.	TRBV21-1
CASGAEVRLEAFF	TGTGCCTCGGGGGCGGAGGTTCGACTTGAAGCTTTCTTT	TRBJ1-1	.	.	TRBV2
CASSLEDYEQYF	TGTGCCAGCAGTTTAGAGGACTACGAGCAGTACTTC	TRBJ2-7	.	.	TRBV27
CASSLTGGNEKLFF	TGTGCCAGCAGCTTGACAGGGGGTAATGAAAAACTGTTTTTT	TRBJ1-4	.	TRBD1	TRBV6-5
CASSQDWASGANVLTF	TGCGCCAGCAGCCAAGATTGGGCATCGGGGGCCAACGTCCTGACTTTC	TRBJ2-6	.	.	TRBV4-1
CASSLHSNMNTEAFF	TGTGCCAGCAGCTTACACAGTAACATGAACACTGAAGCTTTCTTT	TRBJ1-1	.	.	TRBV11-2
CASSLQGGEQPQHF	TGTGCCAGCAGTCTCCAGGGGGGGGAACAGCCCCAGCATTTT	TRBJ1-5	.	TRBD1	TRBV6-1
CASSLTWGGLGTDTQYF	TGTGCCAGCAGCTTAACCTGGGGGGGACTCGGCACAGATACGCAGTATTTT	TRBJ2-3	.	TRBD2	TRBV7-9
CASSVVGGESYEQYF	TGTGCCAGCAGTGTGGTTGGGGGCGAAAGCTACGAGCAGTACTTC	TRBJ2-7	.	.	TRBV2